A selection of T cell receptor beta chains follows, all from one sample in a study of breast tumors, draining lymph nodes, adjacent tissues. One entry per CDR3 protein results from TCRdb running MiXCR on the multiplex PCR reads. The sample yields approximately 210,000 distinct CDR3 sequences, approximately 29% seen once. The material sequenced was axillary lymph node tissue. Receptors were obtained from a female donor with breast cancer. Some clones in this sample may be carry-over from other donors' samples. Each CDR3 is given with its conserved first and last residue. Fields, in order: clone size, J gene, D gene, V gene, CDR3 DNA, CDR3 protein. The D gene is left open where the match is weak. Where a row states a size, it is once, few, many or the class of an expanded clone; other rows omit it.

clone_size: many
j_call: TRBJ2-2
d_call: NA
v_call: TRBV4-2
cdr3_nt: TGTGCCAGCAGCCAAGATGGATCCGGGACCGGGGAGCTGTTTTTT
cdr3_aa: CASSQDGSGTGELFF

clone_size: many
j_call: TRBJ1-2
d_call: NA
v_call: TRBV24-1
cdr3_nt: TGTGCCACCAGTGACGGTCCTCAAGACCGATATGGCTACACCTTC
cdr3_aa: CATSDGPQDRYGYTF

clone_size: many
j_call: TRBJ2-2
d_call: NA
v_call: TRBV7-8
cdr3_nt: TGTGCCAGCAGCACTAAGACAGGCACCGGGGAGCTGTTTTTT
cdr3_aa: CASSTKTGTGELFF

clone_size: NA
j_call: TRBJ1-2
d_call: NA
v_call: TRBV6-1
cdr3_nt: TGTGCCAGCAGTCAACTGGTAGGGGAATCCTATGGCTACACCTTC
cdr3_aa: CASSQLVGESYGYTF

clone_size: many
j_call: TRBJ2-1
d_call: NA
v_call: TRBV12-3/TRBV12-4
cdr3_nt: TGTGCCAGCAGAAACGGCCGGGAAATCAACAATGAGCAGTTCTTC
cdr3_aa: CASRNGREINNEQFF

clone_size: many
j_call: TRBJ1-6
d_call: NA
v_call: TRBV11-2
cdr3_nt: TGTGCCAGCATGACCAGGGGCGACTATAATTCACCCCTCCACTTT
cdr3_aa: CASMTRGDYNSPLHF

clone_size: NA
j_call: TRBJ2-2
d_call: TRBD1
v_call: TRBV13
cdr3_nt: TGTGCCAGCAGCTTAGGACAGGGGACCGGGGAGCTGTTTTTT
cdr3_aa: CASSLGQGTGELFF

clone_size: few
j_call: TRBJ2-1
d_call: TRBD2
v_call: TRBV5-4
cdr3_nt: TGTGCCAGCAGCTTCGGGGGGACCTCCTACAATGAGCAGTTCTTC
cdr3_aa: CASSFGGTSYNEQFF

clone_size: many
j_call: TRBJ2-2
d_call: TRBD2
v_call: TRBV11-3
cdr3_nt: TGTGCCAGCGCGCGGGAGACCGGGGAGCTGTTTTTT
cdr3_aa: CASARETGELFF

clone_size: many
j_call: TRBJ2-5
d_call: TRBD1
v_call: TRBV11-3
cdr3_nt: TGTGCCAGCAGCACTCGGACAGGGGGCTACCAAGAGACCCAGTACTTC
cdr3_aa: CASSTRTGGYQETQYF

clone_size: NA
j_call: TRBJ2-1
d_call: TRBD2
v_call: TRBV29-1
cdr3_nt: TGCAGCGCCCGGACTAGCGGGAACAAGCAGTTCTTC
cdr3_aa: CSARTSGNKQFF

clone_size: many
j_call: TRBJ1-5
d_call: NA
v_call: TRBV10-2
cdr3_nt: TGCGCCAGCACCGAGGCAGGGGGCAATCAGCCCCAGCATTTT
cdr3_aa: CASTEAGGNQPQHF

clone_size: many
j_call: TRBJ1-2
d_call: NA
v_call: TRBV28
cdr3_nt: TGTGCCACAGGGTGGGGAGGCTACACCTTC
cdr3_aa: CATGWGGYTF

clone_size: few
j_call: TRBJ2-1
d_call: NA
v_call: TRBV5-6
cdr3_nt: TGTGCCAGCAGCGGGTTAGCGGCAGGGGGGAATGAGCAGTTCTTC
cdr3_aa: CASSGLAAGGNEQFF

clone_size: few
j_call: TRBJ1-1
d_call: TRBD1
v_call: TRBV12-3/TRBV12-4
cdr3_nt: TGTGCCAGCAGTTTAGACAGGGGGGTCATGAACACTGAAGCTTTCTTT
cdr3_aa: CASSLDRGVMNTEAFF

clone_size: many
j_call: TRBJ1-2
d_call: TRBD1
v_call: TRBV13
cdr3_nt: TGTGCCAGCAGCGTGGGGACAGGGGAGGACTATGGCTACACCTTC
cdr3_aa: CASSVGTGEDYGYTF

clone_size: many
j_call: TRBJ2-2
d_call: NA
v_call: TRBV5-1
cdr3_nt: TGCGCCAGCAGCCTGACTAGGAACGCGAACACCGGGGAGCTGTTTTTT
cdr3_aa: CASSLTRNANTGELFF

clone_size: many
j_call: TRBJ2-7
d_call: TRBD2
v_call: TRBV30
cdr3_nt: TGTGCCCTGGGCGCTAGCGGGAAAGCGGCCTACGAGCAGTACTTC
cdr3_aa: CALGASGKAAYEQYF

clone_size: NA
j_call: TRBJ1-6
d_call: NA
v_call: TRBV6-5
cdr3_nt: TGTGCCAACAGTTACTCGAGGTCGGGGAAGGGTTCACCCCTCCACTTT
cdr3_aa: CANSYSRSGKGSPLHF

clone_size: NA
j_call: TRBJ2-5
d_call: TRBD2
v_call: TRBV7-8
cdr3_nt: TGTGCCAGCAGCTTTAGGGGACTAGGGGGGACCCAGTACTTC
cdr3_aa: CASSFRGLGGTQYF

clone_size: many
j_call: TRBJ2-1
d_call: NA
v_call: TRBV5-1
cdr3_nt: TGCGCCAGCAGGGGAGACACCTACAATGAGCAGTTCTTC
cdr3_aa: CASRGDTYNEQFF

clone_size: many
j_call: TRBJ2-3
d_call: NA
v_call: TRBV4-3
cdr3_nt: TGCGCCAGCAGCCAAGTTACGCCGGGCCGTCCAGATACGCAGTATTTT
cdr3_aa: CASSQVTPGRPDTQYF

clone_size: many
j_call: TRBJ2-7
d_call: NA
v_call: TRBV5-1
cdr3_nt: TGCGCCAGCAGCCTCCCCCCACCATCTACGGAGCAGTACTTC
cdr3_aa: CASSLPPPSTEQYF

clone_size: many
j_call: TRBJ1-6
d_call: NA
v_call: TRBV7-2
cdr3_nt: TGTGCCAGCAGCCGCTATCGGGCAGGAAATAATTCACCCCTCCACTTT
cdr3_aa: CASSRYRAGNNSPLHF

clone_size: many
j_call: TRBJ2-1
d_call: TRBD1
v_call: TRBV6-6
cdr3_nt: TGTGCCAGCAGAAATACCGGGACAGGGATCGGTGAGCAGTTCTTC
cdr3_aa: CASRNTGTGIGEQFF

clone_size: many
j_call: TRBJ2-3
d_call: TRBD1
v_call: TRBV4-1
cdr3_nt: TGCGCCAGCAGCCAAGATAGGACAGGGGCGAGAGATACGCAGTATTTT
cdr3_aa: CASSQDRTGARDTQYF

clone_size: many
j_call: TRBJ2-2
d_call: NA
v_call: TRBV9
cdr3_nt: TGTGCCAGCAGCGTAGGGGGAGCGAACACCGGGGAGCTGTTTTTT
cdr3_aa: CASSVGGANTGELFF

clone_size: many
j_call: TRBJ2-5
d_call: NA
v_call: TRBV20-1
cdr3_nt: TGCAGTGCTAGAGATTTGGCGGGCCTAGAGACCCAGTACTTC
cdr3_aa: CSARDLAGLETQYF

clone_size: many
j_call: TRBJ2-1
d_call: TRBD2
v_call: TRBV5-1
cdr3_nt: TGCGCCAGCAGCTTACTGGGACTAGCGGGGGATTTGAGCTCCTACAATGAGCAGTTCTTC
cdr3_aa: CASSLLGLAGDLSSYNEQFF

clone_size: many
j_call: TRBJ2-7
d_call: TRBD2
v_call: TRBV4-1
cdr3_nt: TGCGCCAGCAGCCAAGGGGGGGGTCGCGAGCAGTACTTC
cdr3_aa: CASSQGGGREQYF

clone_size: NA
j_call: TRBJ1-4
d_call: TRBD1
v_call: TRBV20-1
cdr3_nt: TGCAGTGCTAGGAGGACAGGGCAGGTAAAACTGTTTTTT
cdr3_aa: CSARRTGQVKLFF

clone_size: NA
j_call: TRBJ1-2
d_call: TRBD1
v_call: TRBV6-5
cdr3_nt: TGTGCCAGCAGTTTCGCCGGACAGGGGGCCTATGGCTACACCTTC
cdr3_aa: CASSFAGQGAYGYTF

clone_size: NA
j_call: TRBJ2-1
d_call: TRBD2
v_call: TRBV24-1
cdr3_nt: TGTGCCGCCAGTGGCGCAGAGGGACTAGCGGGGGTCAACGAGCAGTTCTTC
cdr3_aa: CAASGAEGLAGVNEQFF

clone_size: NA
j_call: TRBJ1-5
d_call: NA
v_call: TRBV7-9
cdr3_nt: TGTGCCAGCAGCCCACGACTAGGGGACCTCTACGAGCATTTT
cdr3_aa: CASSPRLGDLYEHF

clone_size: few
j_call: TRBJ2-1
d_call: TRBD2
v_call: TRBV5-1
cdr3_nt: TGCGCCAGCAGGGCCCGTGCCGGGACTAGCCCAAGTGGTACACACAATGAGCAGTTCTTC
cdr3_aa: CASRARAGTSPSGTHNEQFF

clone_size: many
j_call: TRBJ2-7
d_call: NA
v_call: TRBV28
cdr3_nt: TGTGCCAGCAGTTTTCACGACGAGCAGTACTTC
cdr3_aa: CASSFHDEQYF

clone_size: many
j_call: TRBJ2-3
d_call: TRBD2
v_call: TRBV20-1
cdr3_nt: TGCAGTGCTAGAGACGGGACTAGCGCGGCAGATACGCAGTATTTT
cdr3_aa: CSARDGTSAADTQYF

clone_size: many
j_call: TRBJ2-3
d_call: TRBD2
v_call: TRBV5-6
cdr3_nt: TGTGCCAGCAGCTTGGTCGGGAGGGCCGAAACAGATACGCAGTATTTT
cdr3_aa: CASSLVGRAETDTQYF

clone_size: NA
j_call: TRBJ1-3
d_call: NA
v_call: TRBV6-4
cdr3_nt: TGTGCCAGCAGTGAAGGCGGGACGTCAGTGAACACCATATATTTT
cdr3_aa: CASSEGGTSVNTIYF

clone_size: few
j_call: TRBJ2-1
d_call: TRBD2
v_call: TRBV3-1
cdr3_nt: TGTGCCAGCAGCAGGGGGACTAGCGGGAGTGGTTTGTTGAATGAGCAGTTCTTC
cdr3_aa: CASSRGTSGSGLLNEQFF

clone_size: many
j_call: TRBJ2-5
d_call: NA
v_call: TRBV4-3
cdr3_nt: TGCGCCAGCAGCCCAGGTAGACGGCTCCAAGAGACCCAGTACTTC
cdr3_aa: CASSPGRRLQETQYF

clone_size: many
j_call: TRBJ2-3
d_call: NA
v_call: TRBV5-4
cdr3_nt: TGTGCCAGCACCTTTGACAGGTCCTACACAGATACGCAGTATTTT
cdr3_aa: CASTFDRSYTDTQYF

clone_size: many
j_call: TRBJ2-5
d_call: NA
v_call: TRBV11-2
cdr3_nt: TGTGCCAGCAACCCTTCTAACAGGGAGGGGGGGAAGGAGACCCAGTACTTC
cdr3_aa: CASNPSNREGGKETQYF

clone_size: many
j_call: TRBJ1-2
d_call: NA
v_call: TRBV6-5
cdr3_nt: TGTGCCAGCACCACCCAGGGTCTAAGGGTTGGCTACACCTTC
cdr3_aa: CASTTQGLRVGYTF

clone_size: NA
j_call: TRBJ1-2
d_call: TRBD1
v_call: TRBV6-6
cdr3_nt: TGTGCCAGCAGGAATGGACAGGGGAAGCAAAATGGCTACACCTTC
cdr3_aa: CASRNGQGKQNGYTF

clone_size: many
j_call: TRBJ1-4
d_call: NA
v_call: TRBV18
cdr3_nt: TGTGCCAGCTCAGTCCAGGGATGGAGGGAAAAACTGTTTTTT
cdr3_aa: CASSVQGWREKLFF

clone_size: NA
j_call: TRBJ1-5
d_call: TRBD1
v_call: TRBV7-3
cdr3_nt: TGTGCCAGCAGCCACCCGGGGACAGGGGGTAGGCAGCCCCAGCATTTT
cdr3_aa: CASSHPGTGGRQPQHF

clone_size: many
j_call: TRBJ2-7
d_call: NA
v_call: TRBV19
cdr3_nt: TGTGCCAGTGAAGACAATGCCTACGAGCAGTACTTC
cdr3_aa: CASEDNAYEQYF

clone_size: many
j_call: TRBJ2-5
d_call: NA
v_call: TRBV20-1
cdr3_nt: TGCAGTGCTAGGCGGCGGCGCCAAGAGACCCAGTACTTC
cdr3_aa: CSARRRRQETQYF

clone_size: many
j_call: TRBJ2-1
d_call: NA
v_call: TRBV7-9
cdr3_nt: TGTGCCAGCAGCTTAGGAGGGGGGACAGAGCAGTTCTTC
cdr3_aa: CASSLGGGTEQFF

clone_size: NA
j_call: TRBJ2-3
d_call: TRBD2
v_call: TRBV24-1
cdr3_nt: TGTGCCACCAGTGAGCGTACTAGCGGGAGTCCCGCAGATACGCAGTATTTT
cdr3_aa: CATSERTSGSPADTQYF

clone_size: many
j_call: TRBJ1-6
d_call: TRBD1
v_call: TRBV6-1
cdr3_nt: TGTGCCAGCAGTGGGATACCGGGACAGGGGATTGGTGGCAATTCACCCCTCCACTTT
cdr3_aa: CASSGIPGQGIGGNSPLHF

clone_size: many
j_call: TRBJ2-6
d_call: NA
v_call: TRBV30
cdr3_nt: TGTGCCTGGACGACCTCTGGGGCCAACGTCCTGACTTTC
cdr3_aa: CAWTTSGANVLTF

clone_size: many
j_call: TRBJ1-2
d_call: TRBD1
v_call: TRBV5-1
cdr3_nt: TGCGCCAGCAGCTCCGGACAGGGACTCTATGGCTACACCTTC
cdr3_aa: CASSSGQGLYGYTF

clone_size: many
j_call: TRBJ2-1
d_call: NA
v_call: TRBV6-2/TRBV6-3
cdr3_nt: TGTGCCAGCAGTAACGACGGAATCTCCTACAATGAGCAGTTCTTC
cdr3_aa: CASSNDGISYNEQFF